In its sample, the clone carrying this T cell receptor (beta chain) was seen once. As yet, its antigen is unknown. Clones were read by immunoSEQ multiplex PCR, and TCRdb kept only the in-frame ones, dropping some. The sample records 70,000 or so clones, about 83% being singletons. Analysis merged second doses at about 4 or about 12 weeks. The data derive from a study of T cell responses to AZD1222 COVID-19 vaccine. Whole-study findings and limits: There were repertoire samples only from the period after the peak T cell response.

The CDR3 consists of 12 residues. V shed 3 bases and J 6 bases; nucleotides not matched to a gene: 4. Germline values: CDR1 DFQATT, CDR2 SNEGSKA (reference sequence). The chain links TRBV20-1 to TRBJ1-2, with TRBD1 identical over 7 bases. This receptor was identified in an adult who received the AZD1222 COVID-19 vaccine. Sequenced material: peripheral blood, taken 28 days after the second AZD1222 dose. The CDR3 region has the DNA TGCAGTGCTAGTGAGGGGGCGGATGGCTACACCTTC. It encodes CSASEGADGYTF.